This TCR beta chain originates from a study of cytomegalovirus exposure and HLA in healthy donors. General study points: In vitro assays verified that three CMV-associated chains recognized CMV antigens specifically. In a later analysis, TCR beta V- and J-gene trimming was associated with a missense DCLRE1C variant. Researchers reported from a later analysis that most CMV-associated TCR beta chains appeared HLA-restricted.

In the PCR, 60 Vbeta and 13 Jbeta primers were used. Profiled with immunoSEQ multiplex PCR; TCRdb holds only in-frame clones, not every one. The sample records 140,000 to 150,000 clones, around 80% being singletons. Samples came from healthy bone marrow donors. Only a few counts were recorded for this clone. The antigen is not known. The sequencing input was PBMCs. This TCR derives from a woman aged 60 to 75 in good health and CMV-seropositive.

The CDR3 here is CASSTGRGYTF. DNA for the CDR3: TGTGCCAGCAGTACGGGAAGAGGCTACACCTTC. The chain carries TRBV6-5 and TRBJ1-2; D is unresolved. Trimming shortened V by 5 bases and J by 8 bases, and 9 bases separated the two germline ends. Germline-derived CDR1 and CDR2 are MNHEY and SVGAGI. This CDR3 is 11 amino acids long.